These 6 T cell receptor beta chains came from one sample sequenced in a study of regulatory T cells in long-lasting Graves disease. Construction of TCR beta libraries relied on iRepertoire HTBI primers and on Arm-PCR targeting CDR3 regions. TCRdb re-called the multiplex PCR reads through MiXCR, storing one row per CDR3 protein. This sample has some 560,000 distinct CDR3 sequences, with 15% to 20% found just once. Time point: newly diagnosed GD, antithyroid drugs for less than 3 months. Isolated PBMC RNA provided the starting material for the TCR library. These data are also associated with another study on T cells in Graves' hyperthyroidism and ophthalmopathy.

Sample: peripheral blood mononuclear cells (PBMCs), taken at new diagnosis, from a patient treated with antithyroid drugs. These TCRs come from a middle-aged woman with Graves disease.

The table lists this clonotype with many counts. This chain links TRBV12-3 or TRBV12-4 with TRBJ2-4; D unresolved. Trimming took off 6 bases at V and 0 bases at J, with 6 bases between the two ends. The CDR3 is 13 amino acids. The CDR3 loop reads CASSLLAKNIQYF. CDR3 coding DNA: TGTGCCAGCAGCTTATTAGCCAAAAACATTCAGTACTTC.

The V gene is TRBV6-1, the J gene TRBJ2-7, with TRBD2 as a possible D gene (6 bases). Germline V gives CDR1 MNHNS, CDR2 SASEGT. Trimming cost V 10 bases and J 4 bases, with 17 bases left between them. CDR3 length: 13 residues. The CDR3 DNA reads TGTGCCATTAGACAGCTCGGGGGTTACGAGCAGTACTTC. This encodes CAIRQLGGYEQYF.

This clonotype was detected ten times or more. The junction does not match germline at one end; this may be a read error. This rearrangement joins TRBV6-1 to TRBJ1-1; 7 nucleotides agree with TRBD1. The CDR3 consists of 15 residues. CDR1 and CDR2 (germline): MNHNS, SASEGT. The CDR3 sequence is CASRGTALGDTEAFF. DNA of the CDR3: TGTGCCAGCAGAGGGACAGCCCTAGGGGACACTGAGGCTTTCTTT.

At least ten counts were recorded for this clonotype. The chain combines TRBV12-3 or TRBV12-4 with TRBJ2-5; D ambiguous. V dropped 3 bases and J dropped 2 bases, with 7 bases sitting between them. This CDR3 contains 13 residues. As DNA, the CDR3 is TGTGCCAGCAGTTTTAGGCAGCAAGAGACCCAGTACTTC. Translated: CASSFRQQETQYF.

This clonotype was counted a few times. V is TRBV14 and J is TRBJ2-6; 8 bases are shared with TRBD2. V trimming: 2 bases; J trimming: 0 bases; junction bases outside the gene matches: 9. The CDR3 has 19 residues. Germline values: CDR1 SGHDN, CDR2 FVKESK. CDR3 bases: TGTGCCAGCAGCCAATTTCCAGCGGGGGTCATCTCTGGGGCCAACGTCCTGACTTTC. Translation gives CASSQFPAGVISGANVLTF. The entire variable domain, with the rest obtained from reference TRBV14 and TRBJ2-6, is as follows: EAGVTQFPSHSVIEKGQTVTLRCDPISGHDNLYWYRRVMGKEIKFLLHFVKESKQDESGMPNNRFLAERTGGTYSTLKVQPAELEDSGVYFCASSQFPAGVISGANVLTFGAGSRLTVL.

The chain employs TRBV12-3 or TRBV12-4 and TRBJ1-3; D might be TRBD1 (5 bases). The CDR3 length is 16 residues. The V and J ends lost 6 bases and 2 bases respectively, with 17 bases between them. CDR3 in DNA: TGTGCCAGCAGCCCCAACCAGCTGGGGGCTGGAAACACCATATATTTT. This gives the protein CASSPNQLGAGNTIYF.